The source of this TCR beta chain is a study of T-cell memory formation after mild COVID-19. Study as a whole: TCR clusters largely stayed donor specific.

V was clipped by 0 bases and J by 1 base, with 10 bases between them. This CDR3 region has 15 residues. CDR1 SGHRS and CDR2 YFSETQ come from the germline V gene. TCRdb used MiXCR to reprocess the 5' RACE reads, holding one entry per CDR3 protein. The table records hundreds of thousands of distinct CDR3 sequences, approximately 22% of them present only once. This clonotype was counted a few times. The gene calls are TRBV5-1 and TRBJ1-1; D is unclear. This TCR was recovered from a man aged 18 to 29 who had mild COVID-19 (a few samples of this study predate the infection). Cell type and time point are not known. Sample: PBMCs or a T cell subset sorted from them (not recorded which). The CDR3 here is CASSLAGIPNTEAFF. The CDR3 nucleotides read TGCGCCAGCAGCTTGGCCGGCATACCGAACACTGAAGCTTTCTTT. Looking up the rest from reference TRBV5-1 and TRBJ1-1 gives the full variable domain: KAGVTQTPRYLIKTRGQQVTLSCSPISGHRSVSWYQQTPGQGLQFLFEYFSETQRNKGNFPGRFSGRQFSNSRSEMNVSTLELGDSALYLCASSLAGIPNTEAFFGQGTRLTVV.